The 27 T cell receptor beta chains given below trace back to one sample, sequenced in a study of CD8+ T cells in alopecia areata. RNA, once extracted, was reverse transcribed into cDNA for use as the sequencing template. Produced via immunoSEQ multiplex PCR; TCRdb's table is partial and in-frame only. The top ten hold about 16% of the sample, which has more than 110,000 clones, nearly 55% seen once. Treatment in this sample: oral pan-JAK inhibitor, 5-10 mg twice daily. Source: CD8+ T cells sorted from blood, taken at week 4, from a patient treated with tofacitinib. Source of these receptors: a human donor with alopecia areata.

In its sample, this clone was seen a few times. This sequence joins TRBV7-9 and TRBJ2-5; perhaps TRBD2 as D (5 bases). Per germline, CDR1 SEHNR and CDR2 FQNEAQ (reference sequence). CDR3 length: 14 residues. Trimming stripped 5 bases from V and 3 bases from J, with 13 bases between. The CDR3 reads CASSRSRGEETQYF. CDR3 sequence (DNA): TGTGCCAGCAGCCGAAGCCGGGGTGAAGAGACCCAGTACTTC.

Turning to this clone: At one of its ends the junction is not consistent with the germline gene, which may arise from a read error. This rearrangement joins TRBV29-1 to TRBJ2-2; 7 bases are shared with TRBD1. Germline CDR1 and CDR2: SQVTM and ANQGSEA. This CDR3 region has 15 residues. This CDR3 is CSVELDRAKTGELFF. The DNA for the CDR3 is TGCAGCGTTGAGCTTGACAGGGCGAAGACCGGGGAGCTGTTTTTT.

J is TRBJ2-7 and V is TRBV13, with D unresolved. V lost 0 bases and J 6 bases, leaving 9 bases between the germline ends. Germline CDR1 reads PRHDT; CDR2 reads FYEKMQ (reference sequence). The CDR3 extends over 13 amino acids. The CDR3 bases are TGTGCCAGCAGCTTAGGCGGAAGGGCCGAGCAGTACTTC. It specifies CASSLGGRAEQYF.

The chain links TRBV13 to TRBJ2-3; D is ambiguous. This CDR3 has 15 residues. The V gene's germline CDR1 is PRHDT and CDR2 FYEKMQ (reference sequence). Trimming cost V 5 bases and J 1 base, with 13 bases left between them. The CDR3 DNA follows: TGTGCCAGCAGCCCTCAAGGATCGGGCACAGATACGCAGTATTTT. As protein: CASSPQGSGTDTQYF.

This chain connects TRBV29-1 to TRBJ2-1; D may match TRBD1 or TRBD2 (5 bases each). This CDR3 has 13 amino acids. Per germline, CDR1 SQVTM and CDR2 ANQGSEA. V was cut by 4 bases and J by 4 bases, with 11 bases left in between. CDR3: CSVGGSLYNEQFF. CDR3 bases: TGCAGCGTTGGGGGGAGCCTTTACAATGAGCAGTTCTTC.

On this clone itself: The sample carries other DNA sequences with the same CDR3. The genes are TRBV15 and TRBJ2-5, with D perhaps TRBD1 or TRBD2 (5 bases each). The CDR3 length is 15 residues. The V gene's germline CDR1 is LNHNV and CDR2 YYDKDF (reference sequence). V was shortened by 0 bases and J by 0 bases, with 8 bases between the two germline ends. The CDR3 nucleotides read TGTGCCACCAGCAGAGATGGGGGAAACCAAGAGACCCAGTACTTC. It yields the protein CATSRDGGNQETQYF.

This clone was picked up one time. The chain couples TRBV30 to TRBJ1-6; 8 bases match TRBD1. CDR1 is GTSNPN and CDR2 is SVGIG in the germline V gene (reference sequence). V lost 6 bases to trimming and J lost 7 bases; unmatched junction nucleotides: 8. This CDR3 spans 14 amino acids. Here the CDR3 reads CACDRQGWNSPLHF. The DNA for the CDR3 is TGTGCCTGCGACCGACAGGGGTGGAATTCACCCCTCCACTTT.

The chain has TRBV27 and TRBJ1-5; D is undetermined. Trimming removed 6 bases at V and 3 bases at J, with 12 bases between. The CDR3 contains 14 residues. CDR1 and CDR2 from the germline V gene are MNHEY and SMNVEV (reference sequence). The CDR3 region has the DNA TGTGCCAGCAGCCCCCTTCCCCCCAATCAGCCCCAGCATTTT. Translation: CASSPLPPNQPQHF.

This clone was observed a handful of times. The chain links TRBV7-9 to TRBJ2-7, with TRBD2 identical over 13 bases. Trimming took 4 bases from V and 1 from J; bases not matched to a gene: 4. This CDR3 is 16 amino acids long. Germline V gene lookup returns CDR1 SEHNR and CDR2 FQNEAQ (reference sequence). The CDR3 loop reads CASSYGTSGASYEQYF. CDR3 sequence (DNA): TGTGCCAGCAGCTACGGGACTAGCGGGGCGTCCTACGAGCAGTACTTC.

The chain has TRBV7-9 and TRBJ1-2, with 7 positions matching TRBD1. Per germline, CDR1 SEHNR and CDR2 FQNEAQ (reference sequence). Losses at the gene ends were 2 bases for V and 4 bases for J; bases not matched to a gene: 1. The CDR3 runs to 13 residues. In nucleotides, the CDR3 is TGTGCCAGCAGCTTAAGGGGGCTCTATGGCTACACCTTC. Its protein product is CASSLRGLYGYTF. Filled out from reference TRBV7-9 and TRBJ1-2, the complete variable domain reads DTGVSQNPRHKITKRGQNVTFRCDPISEHNRLYWYRQTLGQGPEFLTYFQNEAQLEKSRLLSDRFSAERPKGSFSTLEIQRTEQGDSAMYLCASSLRGLYGYTFGSGTRLTVV.

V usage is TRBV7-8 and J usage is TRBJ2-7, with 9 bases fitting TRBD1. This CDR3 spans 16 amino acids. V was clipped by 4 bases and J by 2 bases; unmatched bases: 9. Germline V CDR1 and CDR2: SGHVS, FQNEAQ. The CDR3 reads CASSSTIDRGTYEQYF. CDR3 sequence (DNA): TGTGCCAGCAGCTCCACTATCGACAGGGGGACCTACGAGCAGTACTTC.

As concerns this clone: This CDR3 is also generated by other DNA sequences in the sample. This CDR3 reads CASSSTANYGYTF. The CDR3 region has the DNA TGTGCCAGCAGTTCGACAGCGAACTATGGCTACACCTTC. The chain uses TRBV27 and TRBJ1-2, with a possible D match to TRBD1 (5 bases). Germline V gives CDR1 MNHEY, CDR2 SMNVEV (reference sequence). The CDR3 has 13 residues. V shed 4 bases and J shed 2 bases, with 8 bases lying between them.

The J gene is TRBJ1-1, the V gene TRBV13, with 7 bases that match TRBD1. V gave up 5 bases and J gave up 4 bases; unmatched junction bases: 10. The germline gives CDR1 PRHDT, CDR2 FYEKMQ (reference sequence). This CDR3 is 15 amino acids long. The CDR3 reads CASSPPSGGITEAFF. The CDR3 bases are TGTGCCAGCAGCCCTCCATCAGGGGGAATCACTGAAGCTTTCTTT. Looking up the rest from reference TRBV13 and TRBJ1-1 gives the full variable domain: AAGVIQSPRHLIKEKRETATLKCYPIPRHDTVYWYQQGPGQDPQFLISFYEKMQSDKGSIPDRFSAQQFSDYHSELNMSSLELGDSALYFCASSPPSGGITEAFFGQGTRLTVV.

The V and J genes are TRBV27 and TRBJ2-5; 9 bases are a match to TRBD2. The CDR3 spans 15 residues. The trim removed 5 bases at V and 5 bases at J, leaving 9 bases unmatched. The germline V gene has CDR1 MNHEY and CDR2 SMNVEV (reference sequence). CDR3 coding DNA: TGTGCCAGCAGTCTCTCAGCGGGGGGCTATGAGACCCAGTACTTC. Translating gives CASSLSAGGYETQYF.

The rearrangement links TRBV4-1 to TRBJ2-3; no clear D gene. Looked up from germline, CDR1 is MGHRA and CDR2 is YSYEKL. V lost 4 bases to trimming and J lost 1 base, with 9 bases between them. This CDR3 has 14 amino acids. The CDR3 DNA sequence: TGCGCCAGCAGCCCAGATGCGGGCACAGATACGCAGTATTTT. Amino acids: CASSPDAGTDTQYF.

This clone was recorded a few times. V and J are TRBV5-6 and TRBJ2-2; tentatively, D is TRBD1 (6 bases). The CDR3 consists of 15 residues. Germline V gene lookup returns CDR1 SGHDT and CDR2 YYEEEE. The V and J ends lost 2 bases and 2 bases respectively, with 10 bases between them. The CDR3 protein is CASSFGGGNTGELFF. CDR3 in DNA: TGTGCCAGCAGCTTCGGTGGGGGCAACACCGGGGAGCTGTTTTTT.

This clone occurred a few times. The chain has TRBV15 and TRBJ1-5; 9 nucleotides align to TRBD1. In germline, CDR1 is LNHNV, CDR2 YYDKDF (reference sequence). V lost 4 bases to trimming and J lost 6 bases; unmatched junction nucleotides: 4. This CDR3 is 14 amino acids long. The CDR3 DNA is TGTGCCACCAGCACGGGACAGGGTATTCAGCCCCAGCATTTT. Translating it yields CATSTGQGIQPQHF. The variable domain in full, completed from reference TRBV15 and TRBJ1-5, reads DAMVIQNPRYQVTQFGKPVTLSCSQTLNHNVMYWYQQKSSQAPKLLFHYYDKDFNNEADTPDNFQSRRPNTSFCFLDIRSPGLGDTAMYLCATSTGQGIQPQHFGDGTRLSIL.

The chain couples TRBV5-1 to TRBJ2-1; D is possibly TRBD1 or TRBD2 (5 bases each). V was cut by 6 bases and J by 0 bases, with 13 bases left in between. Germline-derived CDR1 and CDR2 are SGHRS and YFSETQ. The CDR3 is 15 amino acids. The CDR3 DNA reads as TGCGCCAGCACAGAGGGGTTGAGCTCCTACAATGAGCAGTTCTTC. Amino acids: CASTEGLSSYNEQFF.

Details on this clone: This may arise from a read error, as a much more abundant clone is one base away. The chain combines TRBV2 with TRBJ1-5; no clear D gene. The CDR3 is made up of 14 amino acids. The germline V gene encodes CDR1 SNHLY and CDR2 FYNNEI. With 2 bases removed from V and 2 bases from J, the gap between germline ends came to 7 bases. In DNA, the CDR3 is TGTGCCAGCAGTGAACCCGGGGGCAATCAGCCCCAGCATTTT. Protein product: CASSEPGGNQPQHF.

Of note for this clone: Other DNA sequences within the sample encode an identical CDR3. CDR3 bases: TGCAGCGTTGGTTTGAACACTGAAGCTTTCTTT. This encodes CSVGLNTEAFF. The chain is built from TRBV29-1 and TRBJ1-1; D not resolved. Trimming left V 4 bases short and J 0 bases short, with 3 bases between. Germline V CDR1 and CDR2: SQVTM, ANQGSEA. The CDR3 is made up of 11 amino acids.

The CDR3 nucleotides read TGTGCCAGCAGTCCAAGGGGGGCAGGGCTTAACTATGGCTACACCTTC. Its protein product is CASSPRGAGLNYGYTF. V gene TRBV7-8 combines with J gene TRBJ1-2; D may be TRBD1 (6 bases). V was cut by 6 bases and J by 1 base, with 18 bases left in between. In germline, CDR1 is SGHVS, CDR2 FQNEAQ. The CDR3 has 16 amino acids. Based on the CDR3 plus reference TRBV7-8 and TRBJ1-2, the full variable domain is GAGVSQSPRYKVAKRGQDVALRCDPISGHVSLFWYQQALGQGPEFLTYFQNEAQLDKSGLPSDRFFAERPEGSVSTLKIQRTQQEDSAVYLCASSPRGAGLNYGYTFGSGTRLTVV.

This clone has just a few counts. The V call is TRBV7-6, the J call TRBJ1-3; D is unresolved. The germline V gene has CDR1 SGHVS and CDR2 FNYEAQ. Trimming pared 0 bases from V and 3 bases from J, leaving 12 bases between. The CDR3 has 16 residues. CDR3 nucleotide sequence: TGTGCCAGCAGCTTAGCCCCCGGGGAGGATGGAAACACCATATATTTT. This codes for CASSLAPGEDGNTIYF.

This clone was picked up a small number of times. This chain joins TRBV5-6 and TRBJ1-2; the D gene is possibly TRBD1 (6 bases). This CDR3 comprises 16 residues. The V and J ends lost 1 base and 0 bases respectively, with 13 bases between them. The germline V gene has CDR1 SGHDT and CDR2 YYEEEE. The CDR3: CASSLQGQLPNYGYTF. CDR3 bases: TGTGCCAGCAGCTTGCAAGGACAGCTGCCTAACTATGGCTACACCTTC.

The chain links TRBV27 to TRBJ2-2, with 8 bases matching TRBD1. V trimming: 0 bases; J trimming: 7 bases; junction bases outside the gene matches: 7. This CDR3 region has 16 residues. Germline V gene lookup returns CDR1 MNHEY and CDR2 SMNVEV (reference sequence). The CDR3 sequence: CASSLSGTGKLGELFF. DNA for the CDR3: TGTGCCAGCAGTTTATCCGGGACAGGAAAACTCGGGGAGCTGTTTTTT.

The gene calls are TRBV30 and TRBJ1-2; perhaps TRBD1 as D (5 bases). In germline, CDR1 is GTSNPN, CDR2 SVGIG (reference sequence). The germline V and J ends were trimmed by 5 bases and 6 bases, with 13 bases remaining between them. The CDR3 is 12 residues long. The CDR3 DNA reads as TGTGCCTGGTTGAGGACATCCGATGGCTACACCTTC. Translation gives CAWLRTSDGYTF.

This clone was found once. The CDR3 DNA sequence: TGTGCCAGCAACTTGGCCCAAAAGGAGACCCAGTACTTC. Protein product: CASNLAQKETQYF. The chain couples TRBV6-5 to TRBJ2-5, with unresolved D. This CDR3 has 13 amino acids. V lost 7 bases, J lost 5 bases, and 14 bases lay in between. Germline V lookup: CDR1 MNHEY, CDR2 SVGAGI.

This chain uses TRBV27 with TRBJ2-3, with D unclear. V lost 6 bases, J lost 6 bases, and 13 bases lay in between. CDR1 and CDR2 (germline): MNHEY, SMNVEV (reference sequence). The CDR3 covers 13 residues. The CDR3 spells CASSHTSLDTQYF. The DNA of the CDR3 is TGTGCCAGCAGCCACACGAGTCTTGATACGCAGTATTTT.